These 21 T cell receptor beta chains came from one sample sequenced in a study of T cells in Graves' hyperthyroidism and ophthalmopathy. It was RNA transcripts that yielded the amplified TCR beta CDR3 regions. The HTBI primer set was used in a first-round RT-PCR of the TCR CDR3. TCRdb called the multiplex PCR reads again in MiXCR, with one record for every CDR3 protein. The sample has under 400,000 distinct CDR3 sequences, roughly 18% seen once. Sequenced material: blood. The receptors here all came from a woman aged 35 to 49 with Graves' ophthalmopathy.

Details on this clonotype: This may arise from a read error, as a much more abundant clone is one base away. The chain joins TRBV27 to TRBJ1-5; a weak D match, TRBD1 (5 bases). CDR3 size: 15 residues. Germline loops: CDR1 MNHEY, CDR2 SMNVEV (reference sequence). Trimming cost V 3 bases and J 6 bases, with 15 bases left between them. Here the CDR3 DNA reads TGTGCCAGCAGTTTCACCCACGGGGGATTTCAGCCCCAGCATTTT. It is translated as CASSFTHGGFQPQHF.

This clonotype was detected many times. The rearrangement joins TRBV5-1 to TRBJ2-2; D is unclear. Germline V CDR1 and CDR2: SGHRS, YFSETQ. V was clipped by 0 bases and J by 4 bases, with 7 bases between them. The CDR3 consists of 14 residues. CDR3 region: CASSLVQTTGELFF. The CDR3 DNA sequence: TGCGCCAGCAGCTTGGTCCAAACCACCGGGGAGCTGTTTTTT.

Only a few counts were recorded for this clonotype. This chain connects TRBV12-3 or TRBV12-4 to TRBJ1-3; 8 positions agree with TRBD1. V lost 5 bases and J lost 3; bases outside the gene matches: 9. This CDR3 is built from 16 residues. The DNA of the CDR3 is TGTGCCAGCAGTACCCGGACAGGGTCGGGTGGAAACACCATATATTTT. Translation: CASSTRTGSGGNTIYF.

At least ten counts were recorded for this clonotype. The V call is TRBV27, the J call TRBJ1-5; D not certain. Germline V gene lookup returns CDR1 MNHEY and CDR2 SMNVEV (reference sequence). V was clipped by 5 bases and J by 0 bases, with 5 bases between them. There are 13 residues in the CDR3. CDR3 loop: CASSLISNQPQHF. DNA of the CDR3: TGTGCCAGCAGTCTCATTAGCAATCAGCCCCAGCATTTT.

This clonotype was observed many times. V and J are TRBV5-6 and TRBJ2-1; D unclear. Trimming took 0 bases from V and 13 from J, leaving 11 bases between them. This CDR3 comprises 12 residues. Germline V CDR1 and CDR2: SGHDT, YYEEEE. The chain's CDR3 is CASSLALDIQFF. The CDR3 DNA is TGTGCCAGCAGCTTGGCCTTAGATATACAGTTCTTC.

This clonotype was detected many times. This chain uses TRBV27 with TRBJ2-7; 10 bases are shared with TRBD2. Germline V gene data show CDR1 as MNHEY and CDR2 as SMNVEV (reference sequence). CDR3 size: 15 residues. The junction had 7 bases not matched to a gene; V was cut back by 6 bases and J by 2 bases. CDR3 nucleotide sequence: TGTGCCAGCAGACTACAAGCGGGAGGGCCCTACGAGCAGTACTTC. Encoded protein: CASRLQAGGPYEQYF.

The V and J genes are TRBV27 and TRBJ2-7; 14 bases match TRBD2. Trimming at V came to 4 bases and at J to 7 bases, leaving 9 bases not matched to a gene. Germline CDR1 reads MNHEY; CDR2 reads SMNVEV (reference sequence). The CDR3 consists of 16 residues. DNA of the CDR3: TGTGCCAGCAGTTCCCGACTAGCGGGAGGGCCAAGGGAGCAGTACTTC. The encoded protein is CASSSRLAGGPREQYF.

This clonotype was observed at least ten times. CDR3 sequence (DNA): TGTGCCATCAGGGATGGGGGCTACGAGCAGTACTTC. This translates into CAIRDGGYEQYF. V is TRBV10-3 and J is TRBJ2-7, with D possibly called TRBD1 or TRBD2 (5 bases each). The CDR3 contains 12 residues. Germline CDR1 and CDR2: ENHRY and SYGVKD. Trimming left V 6 bases short and J 3 bases short, with 9 bases between.

CDR3 in DNA: TGTGCCAGCAGTCGCAGGGGCGACACCGGGGAGCTGTTTTTT. Amino acid sequence: CASSRRGDTGELFF. V and J are TRBV6-1 and TRBJ2-2, with D maybe TRBD1 (6 bases). CDR1 and CDR2 from the germline V gene are MNHNS and SASEGT. Trimming left V 5 bases short and J 3 bases short, with 10 bases between. CDR3 size: 14 residues.

This clonotype was found many times. This chain uses TRBV13 with TRBJ1-1; D is ambiguous. This CDR3 has 14 residues. V lost 0 bases to trimming and J lost 3 bases, with 8 bases between them. CDR1 and CDR2 from the germline V gene are PRHDT and FYEKMQ (reference sequence). DNA for the CDR3: TGTGCCAGCAGCTTAGGTTCGGTTTACACTGAAGCTTTCTTT. It translates to CASSLGSVYTEAFF. The full variable domain, completed using reference TRBV13 and TRBJ1-1, is AAGVIQSPRHLIKEKRETATLKCYPIPRHDTVYWYQQGPGQDPQFLISFYEKMQSDKGSIPDRFSAQQFSDYHSELNMSSLELGDSALYFCASSLGSVYTEAFFGQGTRLTVV.

This clonotype was found many times. The chain employs TRBV24-1 and TRBJ1-2, with no clear D. Germline CDR1 KGHDR, CDR2 SFDVKD. V lost 3 bases and J lost 9, with 10 bases in between. The CDR3 is 12 amino acids. The CDR3 DNA follows: TGTGCCACCAGTGATCTAGGAGCGAGCTACACCTTC. Its protein is CATSDLGASYTF.

This clonotype was seen repeatedly, ten times or more. The V and J genes are TRBV19 and TRBJ1-1; D unclear. The CDR3 runs 17 residues. CDR1 is LNHDA and CDR2 is SQIVND in the germline V gene (reference sequence). V lost 5 bases, J lost 0 bases, and 19 bases lay in between. The CDR3 region is CASSPLSTVSVNTEAFF. CDR3 nucleotides: TGTGCCAGTAGTCCTTTGAGCACGGTTAGCGTGAACACTGAAGCTTTCTTT.

The rearrangement uses TRBV6-1 and TRBJ2-4, with D perhaps TRBD1 or TRBD2 (5 bases each). This CDR3 has 15 amino acids. Trimming left V 6 bases short and J 3 bases short, with 15 bases between. Germline V gene sequence: CDR1 MNHNS, CDR2 SASEGT. As DNA, the CDR3 is TGTGCCAGCAGAGGTGGGGGATTGGGCAAAAACATTCAGTACTTC. It codes for CASRGGGLGKNIQYF.

This clonotype was observed many times. This chain links TRBV3-1 with TRBJ2-7; either TRBD1 or TRBD2 may fit D (5 bases each). V lost 3 bases and J lost 2, with 14 bases in between. Germline V gene data show CDR1 as LGHDT and CDR2 as YNNKEL (reference sequence). The CDR3 is 15 amino acids. The CDR3, as DNA: TGTGCCAGCAGCCAGGCCGGGACCGGGACCTACGAGCAGTACTTC. It translates to CASSQAGTGTYEQYF.

In its sample, this clonotype was seen a few times. The rearrangement uses TRBV19 and TRBJ2-5, with D possibly being TRBD1 (5 bases). Trimming stripped 10 bases from V and 2 bases from J, with 23 bases between. The germline gives CDR1 LNHDA, CDR2 SQIVND (reference sequence). The CDR3 spans 16 residues. The CDR3 is CATTVGAVGRQETQYF. CDR3 coding DNA: TGTGCCACCACGGTTGGGGCGGTAGGACGGCAAGAGACCCAGTACTTC.

This clonotype appeared many times. This chain links TRBV30 with TRBJ1-2; D is uncertain. V lost 0 bases and J lost 2, with 13 bases in between. This CDR3 has 15 amino acids. Germline V CDR1 and CDR2: GTSNPN, SVGIG (reference sequence). In nucleotides, the CDR3 is TGTGCCTGGAGTGTAAGGGCCCTCGTCAACTATGGCTACACCTTC. Its protein is CAWSVRALVNYGYTF. Variable domain in full (rest from reference TRBV30 and TRBJ1-2): SQTIHQWPATLVQPVGSPLSLECTVEGTSNPNLYWYRQAAGRGLQLLFYSVGIGQISSEVPQNLSASRPQDRQFILSSKKLLLSDSGFYLCAWSVRALVNYGYTFGSGTRLTVV.

The gene calls are TRBV19 and TRBJ1-5; a possible D gene is TRBD1 (6 bases). Trimming stripped 4 bases from V and 3 bases from J, with 10 bases between. The CDR3 length is 14 residues. Germline V CDR1 and CDR2: LNHDA, SQIVND (reference sequence). CDR3 protein: CASSNRDNNQPQHF. The DNA of the CDR3 is TGTGCCAGTAGTAACCGGGACAACAATCAGCCCCAGCATTTT.

In its sample, this clonotype was seen many times. This chain uses TRBV28 with TRBJ1-5; 10 bases are a match to TRBD1. With V trimmed by 6 bases and J by 7 bases, 12 bases remained unmatched. The CDR3 covers 16 residues. Germline V gives CDR1 MDHEN, CDR2 SYDVKM. CDR3 protein: CASRSPSGTGAQPQHF. The DNA for the CDR3 is TGTGCCAGCAGATCACCCTCCGGGACAGGGGCCCAGCCCCAGCATTTT.

About this clonotype: This may stem from a read error, because a much larger clone lies one nucleotide away. The chain uses TRBV20-1 and TRBJ1-1; D unresolved. Between the trimmed V and J ends, which lost 5 bases and 0 bases, there was a span of 16 bases. Germline V gives CDR1 DFQATT, CDR2 SNEGSKA (reference sequence). There are 15 residues in the CDR3. CDR3 nucleotides: TGCAGTGCTGATGGATTGGGGATAGTGAACACTGAAGCTTTCTTT. Protein sequence: CSADGLGIVNTEAFF.

This clonotype was found many times. The chain couples TRBV6-2 or TRBV6-3 to TRBJ2-7, with TRBD2 as a possible D gene (5 bases). Trimming removed 2 bases at V and 2 bases at J, with 13 bases between. The CDR3 is 15 amino acids. CDR1 is MNHEY and CDR2 is SVGEGT in the germline V gene. The CDR3 nucleotides are TGTGCCAGCAGTTACGATCTGGCGGGCCCCTACGAGCAGTACTTC. As protein: CASSYDLAGPYEQYF.

With regard to this clonotype: A much larger clone lies one base from this, so it may be a read error. The chain is built from TRBV28 and TRBJ1-2, with 8 positions matching TRBD1. CDR3 length equals 13 residues. V gave up 6 bases and J gave up 9 bases; unmatched junction bases: 9. CDR1 and CDR2 from the germline V gene are MDHEN and SYDVKM. The CDR3: CASSEQGVYSYTF. The CDR3 region has the DNA TGTGCCAGCAGCGAACAGGGGGTTTATAGCTACACCTTC.